This passage covers 29 T cell receptor beta chains from one sample sequenced in a study of CD8+CD57+ T cells in acquired aplastic anemia. Profiling of TCR beta VDJ combinations and CDR3 sequences used genomic DNA as template. In TCRdb, the reads were re-called with MiXCR into one record per CDR3 protein. The sample shows 150,000 to 200,000 distinct CDR3 sequences, 63% of them seen only once. CD8+CD57+ cell expansion had been shown by flow cytometry in patients chosen for sequencing. What was sequenced was sorted CD4+, CD8+, or CD8+CD57+ T cells (not recorded which) from PBMCs. The origin of the receptors is a human donor with aplastic anemia.

The V gene is TRBV19, the J gene TRBJ1-5; the D is unclear. Germline V CDR1 and CDR2: LNHDA, SQIVND (reference sequence). With 7 bases removed from V and 1 base from J, the gap between germline ends came to 17 bases. The CDR3 runs to 16 residues. CDR3 DNA sequence: TGTGCCAGTAAGGGTGACACCGGGGTAAGCAATCAGCCCCAGCATTTT. Residues: CASKGDTGVSNQPQHF.

This clonotype showed up just a few times. V usage is TRBV24-1 and J usage is TRBJ2-5; the match to TRBD1 covers 7 bases. This CDR3 comprises 15 residues. CDR1 is KGHDR, CDR2 SFDVKD, per germline. V was clipped by 4 bases and J by 1 base; unmatched bases: 5. The CDR3 nucleotides are TGTGCCACCAGTGACCCCGGGACAGCCCAAGAGACCCAGTACTTC. It encodes CATSDPGTAQETQYF.

This clonotype turned up a few times. The chain joins TRBV6-1 to TRBJ2-1, with 7 nucleotides matching TRBD1. The length of the CDR3 is 19 residues. V lost 7 bases to trimming and J lost 5 bases; unmatched junction nucleotides: 23. Germline lookup yields CDR1 MNHNS and CDR2 SASEGT. The CDR3 is CASTPRGLLGVIQNNEQFF. DNA of the CDR3: TGTGCCAGCACCCCGAGGGGGCTACTGGGGGTCATTCAAAACAATGAGCAGTTCTTC.

This rearrangement joins TRBV12-3 or TRBV12-4 to TRBJ1-5; maybe TRBD1 (6 bases). This CDR3 has 15 amino acids. V lost 4 bases, J lost 2 bases, and 12 bases lay in between. DNA for the CDR3: TGTGCCAGCAGTTACTCCCACAGGGGCAATCAGCCCCAGCATTTT. Translating gives CASSYSHRGNQPQHF.

V gene TRBV28 combines with J gene TRBJ2-1; TRBD1 matches 7 bases. The CDR3 contains 15 residues. The V gene end was trimmed by 6 bases and the J gene end by 2 bases; junction bases not matched to a gene: 7. CDR1 MDHEN and CDR2 SYDVKM come from the germline V gene. CDR3 in amino acids: CASSVNRGPYNEQFF. The CDR3 nucleotides are TGTGCCAGCAGCGTCAACAGGGGTCCCTACAATGAGCAGTTCTTC.

There are a few counts of this clonotype. A read error may be the cause here, since a much bigger clone is one base away. This sequence joins TRBV12-3 or TRBV12-4 and TRBJ2-1, with D possibly called TRBD1 or TRBD2 (6 bases each). V lost 4 bases and J 9 bases, leaving 13 bases between the germline ends. This CDR3 region has 13 residues. As DNA, the CDR3 is TGTGCCAGCAGTTCCCTCGGGGGCAGTGAGCAGTTCTTC. It codes for CASSSLGGSEQFF.

The V and J genes are TRBV19 and TRBJ2-2, with D possibly being TRBD1 (5 bases). Between the trimmed V and J ends, which lost 4 bases and 3 bases, there was a span of 6 bases. Germline CDR1 is LNHDA and CDR2 is SQIVND (reference sequence). This CDR3 comprises 13 residues. This CDR3 reads CASSTRDTGELFF. CDR3 DNA sequence: TGTGCCAGTAGTACCAGGGACACCGGGGAGCTGTTTTTT.

The sample holds many counts of this clonotype. The chain links TRBV19 to TRBJ1-1, with D unresolved. Germline-derived CDR1 and CDR2 are LNHDA and SQIVND (reference sequence). Trimming removed 6 bases from V and 6 bases from J, with 14 bases in between. The CDR3 sequence is 13 residues long. Here the CDR3 reads CASRGWGDAEAFF. The CDR3 nucleotides are TGTGCCAGTAGGGGTTGGGGAGACGCTGAAGCTTTCTTT.

To note about this clonotype: The missing conserved phenylalanine or tryptophan at the end of this CDR3 makes a read error likely. This sequence joins TRBV7-3 and TRBJ2-1; 8 bases map to TRBD2. After removal of 5 bases from V and 4 bases from J, the junction contained 7 bases not matched to a gene. The CDR3 length is 15 residues. Germline V gene lookup returns CDR1 SGHTA and CDR2 FQGTGA. In nucleotides, the CDR3 is TGTGCCAGCAGCCAAAGCGGGGGACCTTACAATGAGCAGTTCTTA. This codes for CASSQSGGPYNEQFL.

The chain employs TRBV20-1 and TRBJ2-7; 7 bases are a match to TRBD2. CDR1 is DFQATT, CDR2 SNEGSKA, per germline (reference sequence). This CDR3 contains 14 residues. The junction had 8 bases not matched to a gene; V was cut back by 0 bases and J by 6 bases. The CDR3 here is CSARDQSGGREQYF. The DNA for the CDR3 is TGCAGTGCTAGAGATCAGTCGGGGGGACGCGAGCAGTACTTC.

As regards this clonotype: Here the CDR3 omits its conserved ending phenylalanine or tryptophan, so a read error is the likely source. This rearrangement joins TRBV7-6 to TRBJ2-7; D is possibly TRBD2 (7 bases). Trimming removed 2 bases at V and 7 bases at J, with 18 bases between. This CDR3 spans 15 amino acids. Looked up from germline, CDR1 is SGHVS and CDR2 is FNYEAQ. In DNA form, the CDR3 reads TGTGCCAGCAGCTTAAACGGGGGGCCCCTCAATGAGCAGTACCTC. It is translated as CASSLNGGPLNEQYL.

The V and J genes are TRBV10-1 and TRBJ2-7; D gene ambiguous. The CDR3 is made up of 12 amino acids. Germline V gene lookup returns CDR1 WNHNN and CDR2 SYGVQD (reference sequence). The germline V and J ends were trimmed by 3 bases and 9 bases, with 12 bases remaining between them. In nucleotides, the CDR3 is TGCGCCAGCAGTGAAGGCTCTACTTTGCAGTACTTC. This gives the protein CASSEGSTLQYF.

The V call is TRBV5-1, the J call TRBJ2-1; 11 nucleotides align to TRBD2. The ends lost 5 bases at V and 7 bases at J; junction bases unmatched: 5. The CDR3 loop spans 14 amino acids. Germline assignment: CDR1 SGHRS and CDR2 YFSETQ. The CDR3 loop is CASSTPSGGNEQFF. As DNA, the CDR3 is TGCGCCAGCAGTACCCCTAGCGGGGGGAATGAGCAGTTCTTC.

The table lists this clonotype with many counts. One end of the junction is discordant with germline, which a read error may explain. The chain joins TRBV20-1 to TRBJ2-7; 9 nucleotides line up with TRBD1. The CDR3 is made up of 14 amino acids. CDR1 and CDR2 from the germline V gene are DFQATT and SNEGSKA (reference sequence). The chain's CDR3 is CSARGDRETSEQCF. DNA for the CDR3: TGCAGTGCTAGAGGGGACAGGGAGACGAGCGAGCAGTGCTTC.

This chain uses TRBV6-2 or TRBV6-3 with TRBJ2-7; maybe TRBD2 (6 bases). This CDR3 has 14 amino acids. V was shortened by 2 bases and J by 2 bases, with 10 bases between the two germline ends. CDR1 and CDR2 (germline): MNHEY, SVGEGT. The CDR3 is CASSYAGSPYEQYF. CDR3 in DNA: TGTGCCAGCAGTTACGCGGGGTCGCCCTACGAGCAGTACTTC.

This clonotype has a count of ten or more. V gene TRBV10-2 combines with J gene TRBJ1-5; 9 nucleotides match TRBD1. V dropped 7 bases and J dropped 3; count of bases not matched to a gene: 7. This CDR3 contains 15 residues. Germline CDR1 is WSHSY and CDR2 is SAAADI. The DNA of the CDR3 is TGCGCCAGCAAGGAAGGACAGGGGTACAATCAGCCCCAGCATTTT. Protein product: CASKEGQGYNQPQHF.

The rearrangement links TRBV20-1 to TRBJ2-1; 7 positions match TRBD1. CDR1 and CDR2 (germline): DFQATT, SNEGSKA (reference sequence). Trimming removed 6 bases from V and 4 bases from J; junction bases left unmatched: 9. CDR3 length: 14 residues. CDR3 DNA sequence: TGCAGTGCCAAAGCAGGGGGAAATTACAATGAGCAGTTCTTC. Amino acid sequence: CSAKAGGNYNEQFF.

The sample holds many counts of this clonotype. The chain carries TRBV2 and TRBJ2-2; TRBD1 agrees at 8 bases. Unmatched junction bases numbered 10, after V lost 6 bases and J lost 4 bases. Germline CDR1 SNHLY, CDR2 FYNNEI. The CDR3 is 16 residues long. The CDR3 loop is CASRDLGQGITGELFF. The CDR3 DNA is TGTGCCAGCAGGGACCTAGGACAGGGAATCACCGGGGAGCTGTTTTTT.

This clonotype was detected a few times. The chain links TRBV7-2 to TRBJ1-2, with TRBD1 identical over 10 bases. Trimming at V came to 3 bases and at J to 4 bases, leaving 11 bases not matched to a gene. Germline CDR1 reads SGHTA; CDR2 reads FQGNSA. CDR3 length equals 17 residues. CDR3 in DNA: TGTGCCAGCAGCTTCGCACGGACAGGGGGGAGCTTCTATGGCTACACCTTC. Protein: CASSFARTGGSFYGYTF.

The V gene is TRBV10-2, the J gene TRBJ2-7; TRBD1 is a possible D gene (6 bases). Germline values: CDR1 WSHSY, CDR2 SAAADI. The CDR3 has 14 residues. Trimming stripped 4 bases from V and 6 bases from J, with 16 bases between. CDR3: CASSGPGEYVEQYF. CDR3 in DNA: TGCGCCAGCAGTGGCCCAGGGGAGTATGTCGAGCAGTACTTC.

This clonotype was counted only a few times. V usage is TRBV2 and J usage is TRBJ1-5; D is undetermined. This CDR3 is built from 19 residues. The V gene lost 2 bases and the J gene lost 0 bases, with 20 bases spanning the gap. Germline values: CDR1 SNHLY, CDR2 FYNNEI. The CDR3 is CASSELDTQERYSNQPQHF. The CDR3 nucleotides are TGTGCCAGCAGTGAATTAGACACCCAGGAAAGATATAGCAATCAGCCCCAGCATTTT.

The sample holds a few counts of this clonotype. The V call is TRBV6-1, the J call TRBJ2-3; D ambiguous. This CDR3 is built from 11 residues. V lost 3 bases and J 4 bases, leaving 2 bases between the germline ends. Germline assignment: CDR1 MNHNS and CDR2 SASEGT. In nucleotides, the CDR3 is TGTGCCAGCAGTGAGGCAGATACGCAGTATTTT. This translates into CASSEADTQYF.

J is TRBJ1-2 and V is TRBV9, with D tentatively TRBD1 (5 bases). Looked up from germline, CDR1 is SGDLS and CDR2 is YYNGEE. The CDR3 is 14 amino acids. Trimming shortened V by 0 bases and J by 5 bases, and 11 bases separated the two germline ends. CDR3 bases: TGTGCCAGCAGCGTAGAGGGGTGGGTGTATGGCTACACCTTC. Amino acid sequence: CASSVEGWVYGYTF.

This clonotype turned up a few times. The chain recombines TRBV7-3 with TRBJ2-3; no clear D. Germline-derived CDR1 and CDR2 are SGHTA and FQGTGA. V was clipped by 5 bases and J by 0 bases, with 9 bases between them. The CDR3 loop spans 14 amino acids. CDR3 coding DNA: TGTGCCAGCAGCCGTGACGGTAGCACAGATACGCAGTATTTT. Translating it yields CASSRDGSTDTQYF.

The chain employs TRBV2 and TRBJ2-7; D is undetermined. Germline V lookup: CDR1 SNHLY, CDR2 FYNNEI. Trimming stripped 6 bases from V and 1 base from J, with 7 bases between. This CDR3 is 12 amino acids long. The CDR3 region has the DNA TGTGCCAGCAGGGTAGGGTCCTACGAGCAGTACTTC. It yields the protein CASRVGSYEQYF.

V and J are TRBV2 and TRBJ1-2; D ambiguous. Germline V gives CDR1 SNHLY, CDR2 FYNNEI. CDR3 size: 13 residues. The germline V and J ends were trimmed by 6 bases and 3 bases, with 11 bases remaining between them. This chain's CDR3 is CASSRDTDYGYTF. CDR3 sequence (DNA): TGTGCCAGCAGCCGGGATACGGACTATGGCTACACCTTC.

This clonotype was found many times. The chain is built from TRBV28 and TRBJ1-6; no definite D call. The germline gives CDR1 MDHEN, CDR2 SYDVKM. Trimming took off 4 bases at V and 7 bases at J, with 8 bases between the two ends. This CDR3 has 13 residues. In DNA, the CDR3 is TGTGCCAGCAGTTCCAGGACCAATTCACCCCTCCACTTT. As protein: CASSSRTNSPLHF.

The chain combines TRBV19 with TRBJ2-3, with no clear D. V gave up 3 bases and J gave up 0 bases, with 10 bases separating them. Per germline, CDR1 LNHDA and CDR2 SQIVND (reference sequence). The CDR3 consists of 15 residues. The CDR3 nucleotides read TGTGCCAGTAGTATGCTCGGTCAGAGCACAGATACGCAGTATTTT. It is translated as CASSMLGQSTDTQYF.

The chain recombines TRBV9 with TRBJ2-1; D call uncertain. There are 13 residues in the CDR3. The germline V and J ends were trimmed by 1 base and 8 bases, with 10 bases remaining between them. Germline assignment: CDR1 SGDLS and CDR2 YYNGEE. CDR3 amino acids: CASSVSGGDEQFF. Written as DNA, the CDR3 is TGTGCCAGCAGCGTATCTGGTGGGGATGAGCAGTTCTTC.